The rows below give T cell receptor beta chains drawn from one sample of a study of blood T cell repertoires in COVID-19. Data came from immunoSEQ multiplex PCR; TCRdb stores just in-frame clones and leaves some out. The sample holds about 360,000 clones, around nine tenths seen once. The sequenced material came from peripheral blood. These receptors were taken from a human donor in a cohort sampled during active COVID-19. Both conserved end residues are part of each CDR3.

v_call: TRBV6-5
j_call: TRBJ2-7
cdr3_aa: CASSLAGGGYEQYF

v_call: TRBV6-4
j_call: TRBJ2-1
cdr3_aa: CASSDEPGTGFNEQFF

v_call: TRBV7-8
j_call: TRBJ1-2
cdr3_aa: CASSPQGTSNYGYTF

v_call: TRBV5-1
j_call: TRBJ2-1
cdr3_aa: CASSGSGRADEQFF

v_call: TRBV5-1
j_call: TRBJ2-3
cdr3_aa: CASSLSWSSESTDTQYF

v_call: TRBV5-5
j_call: TRBJ1-4
cdr3_aa: CASRQGEKLFF

v_call: TRBV13
j_call: TRBJ1-3
cdr3_aa: CASSLRPRILLAEGNTIYF

v_call: TRBV2
j_call: TRBJ2-7
cdr3_aa: CASRGGSGRASLEQYF

v_call: TRBV7-9
j_call: TRBJ2-3
cdr3_aa: CASSKQGVSTDTQYF

v_call: TRBV7-2
j_call: TRBJ2-3
cdr3_aa: CASSSRTGSTDTQYF

v_call: TRBV25-1
j_call: TRBJ2-1
cdr3_aa: CASSGPTSGGAIEQFF

v_call: TRBV7-9
j_call: TRBJ2-7
cdr3_aa: CASRPGLAGQFYEQYF

v_call: TRBV28
j_call: TRBJ2-1
cdr3_aa: CASSTSRAGGRNEQFF

v_call: TRBV30
j_call: TRBJ2-7
cdr3_aa: CAWSVGGKAYEQYF

v_call: TRBV11-3
j_call: TRBJ2-5
cdr3_aa: CASSFSSVTGRETQYF

v_call: TRBV7-9
j_call: TRBJ2-5
cdr3_aa: CASSLGGTFQETQYF

v_call: TRBV19
j_call: TRBJ1-1
cdr3_aa: CASSNPTGNTEAFF

v_call: TRBV5-1
j_call: TRBJ2-2
cdr3_aa: CASSLDGTAAGELFF

v_call: TRBV11-3
j_call: TRBJ2-1
cdr3_aa: CASSLSPGGSEQFF

v_call: TRBV7-9
j_call: TRBJ1-1
cdr3_aa: CASRLTGASLGAEAFF

v_call: TRBV3-1/TRBV3-2
j_call: TRBJ2-7
cdr3_aa: CAAGMAAAAFGQYF

v_call: TRBV6-1
j_call: TRBJ1-2
cdr3_aa: CASSDELAGGYGYTF

v_call: TRBV6-6
j_call: TRBJ1-2
cdr3_aa: CASSTDRVYGYTF

v_call: TRBV27
j_call: TRBJ1-6
cdr3_aa: CASMTGSSYNSPLHF

v_call: TRBV4-1
j_call: TRBJ2-1
cdr3_aa: CASSLATWTGGSNEQFF

v_call: TRBV4-1
j_call: TRBJ2-5
cdr3_aa: CASSQDPVRETQYF

v_call: TRBV14
j_call: TRBJ1-2
cdr3_aa: CASSQDLPDRPLNDYTF

v_call: TRBV5-6
j_call: TRBJ2-5
cdr3_aa: CASSRDRGFSETQYF